This is a list of T cell receptor beta chains from one sample in a study of preoperative IRX-2 immunotherapy in early breast cancer. TCRdb's copy holds only in-frame clones and misses some; the assay was immunoSEQ multiplex PCR. The sample carries roughly 35,000 clones, 90% to 95% recorded once. This specimen was taken from a patient treated with IRX-2 immunotherapy. These receptors were collected from a human donor with breast cancer. The CDR3 runs from the conserved cysteine through the conserved F or W. A D gene is named only where the DNA matches it firmly. Clone size is shown for a subset of rows, as once, few, many or a class of expanded clone.

clone_size: once; d_call: NA; j_call: TRBJ2-1; v_call: TRBV9; cdr3_nt: TGTGCCAGCAGCTCCCGACATTACAATGAGCAGTTCTTC; cdr3_aa: CASSSRHYNEQFF
clone_size: once; d_call: TRBD1; j_call: TRBJ2-5; v_call: TRBV28; cdr3_nt: TGTGCCAGCAGTACCCCGGGACAGGGCCCAGAGACCCAGTACTTC; cdr3_aa: CASSTPGQGPETQYF
clone_size: few; d_call: NA; j_call: TRBJ1-4; v_call: TRBV6-6; cdr3_nt: TGTGCCAGCAGTTACAGCGGGGAAGGGGAAAAACTGTTTTTT; cdr3_aa: CASSYSGEGEKLFF
clone_size: NA; d_call: NA; j_call: TRBJ2-1; v_call: TRBV18; cdr3_nt: TGTGCCAGCTCACCGGACCAGGACTATTACAATGAGCAGTTCTTC; cdr3_aa: CASSPDQDYYNEQFF
clone_size: NA; d_call: TRBD2; j_call: TRBJ2-7; v_call: TRBV15; cdr3_nt: TGTGCCACCAGCAGAGCTTTTGCGGGAGTAGTGGGCTACGAGCAGTACTTC; cdr3_aa: CATSRAFAGVVGYEQYF
clone_size: medium-sized; d_call: NA; j_call: TRBJ1-1; v_call: TRBV6-4; cdr3_nt: TGTGCCAGCAGTGACCGGGACAACACTGAAGCTTTCTTT; cdr3_aa: CASSDRDNTEAFF
clone_size: NA; d_call: TRBD2; j_call: TRBJ2-7; v_call: TRBV7-3; cdr3_nt: TGTGCCAGCAGTCAAACCGGCGGGACTAGCAACGAGCAGTACTTC; cdr3_aa: CASSQTGGTSNEQYF
clone_size: NA; d_call: TRBD2; j_call: TRBJ2-7; v_call: TRBV9; cdr3_nt: TGTGCCAGCAGCGTAGCACTAGCGACCTCCTACGAGCAGTACTTC; cdr3_aa: CASSVALATSYEQYF
clone_size: NA; d_call: NA; j_call: TRBJ2-7; v_call: TRBV27; cdr3_nt: TGTGCCAGCAGCCGACCCCCTTCCTACGAGCAGTACTTC; cdr3_aa: CASSRPPSYEQYF
clone_size: NA; d_call: NA; j_call: TRBJ1-1; v_call: TRBV6-6; cdr3_nt: TGTGCCAGCAGTCTCAGGGGCACTGAAGCTTTCTTT; cdr3_aa: CASSLRGTEAFF
clone_size: NA; d_call: NA; j_call: TRBJ2-1; v_call: TRBV30; cdr3_nt: TGTGCCTGGAACCCGAGGGGTATATACAATGAGCAGTTCTTC; cdr3_aa: CAWNPRGIYNEQFF
clone_size: once; d_call: NA; j_call: TRBJ2-1; v_call: TRBV7-2; cdr3_nt: TGTGCCAGCAGCCCGCCATCTACTGAGCAGTTCTTC; cdr3_aa: CASSPPSTEQFF
clone_size: NA; d_call: NA; j_call: TRBJ1-1; v_call: TRBV10-1; cdr3_nt: TGCGCCAGCAGTGACATGGGGCAGGGGAGAACTGAAGCTTTCTTT; cdr3_aa: CASSDMGQGRTEAFF
clone_size: NA; d_call: TRBD1; j_call: TRBJ2-1; v_call: TRBV4-2; cdr3_nt: TGTGCCAGCAGCCACGGGGACAGCGCTTACAATGAGCAGTTCTTC; cdr3_aa: CASSHGDSAYNEQFF
clone_size: NA; d_call: TRBD1; j_call: TRBJ1-1; v_call: TRBV5-1; cdr3_nt: TGCGCCAGCAGCCGAATGGACAGGGGGCAAACTGAAGCTTTCTTT; cdr3_aa: CASSRMDRGQTEAFF
clone_size: NA; d_call: NA; j_call: TRBJ1-1; v_call: TRBV19; cdr3_nt: TGTGCCAGTACCTTATCCCCGGGACAGAACACTGAAGCTTTCTTT; cdr3_aa: CASTLSPGQNTEAFF
clone_size: NA; d_call: NA; j_call: TRBJ2-7; v_call: TRBV10-3; cdr3_nt: TGTGCCATCGGTTTGGCCGCTAGCACAATGTACGAGCAGTACTTC; cdr3_aa: CAIGLAASTMYEQYF
clone_size: NA; d_call: NA; j_call: TRBJ1-5; v_call: TRBV6-5; cdr3_nt: TGTGCCAGCAGTTACTCTACCGACAGTTCACAGCCCCAGCATTTT; cdr3_aa: CASSYSTDSSQPQHF
clone_size: NA; d_call: NA; j_call: TRBJ2-3; v_call: TRBV7-2; cdr3_nt: TGTGCCAGCAGCTCGTACGGAGATACGCAGTATTTT; cdr3_aa: CASSSYGDTQYF
clone_size: NA; d_call: NA; j_call: TRBJ2-3; v_call: TRBV6-5; cdr3_nt: TGTGCCACTGCTAACGCCGATACGCAGTATTTT; cdr3_aa: CATANADTQYF
clone_size: NA; d_call: TRBD2; j_call: TRBJ2-2; v_call: TRBV5-1; cdr3_nt: TGCGCCAGCTCCCGGTTAGCGGGAGACACCGGGGAGCTGTTTTTT; cdr3_aa: CASSRLAGDTGELFF
clone_size: NA; d_call: NA; j_call: TRBJ1-2; v_call: TRBV6-6; cdr3_nt: TGTGCCAGCAGTTACTCGACAGCCTATGGCTACACCTTC; cdr3_aa: CASSYSTAYGYTF
clone_size: NA; d_call: NA; j_call: TRBJ1-1; v_call: TRBV18; cdr3_nt: TGTGCCAGCTCACCACTAGCAGAGACTGAAGCTTTCTTT; cdr3_aa: CASSPLAETEAFF
clone_size: once; d_call: NA; j_call: TRBJ2-7; v_call: TRBV5-4; cdr3_nt: TGCGCCAGCAGCTCACAGGTTACGACCTACGAGCAGTACTTC; cdr3_aa: CASSSQVTTYEQYF
clone_size: NA; d_call: TRBD2; j_call: TRBJ2-1; v_call: TRBV6-5; cdr3_nt: TGTGCCAGCAGGCCGGGGGGTCGTAATGAGCAGTTCTTC; cdr3_aa: CASRPGGRNEQFF
clone_size: NA; d_call: NA; j_call: TRBJ2-2; v_call: TRBV7-3; cdr3_nt: TGTGCCAGCAGCGAAACCCCAGGAGACACCGGGGAGCTGTTTTTT; cdr3_aa: CASSETPGDTGELFF
clone_size: NA; d_call: TRBD2; j_call: TRBJ2-3; v_call: TRBV20-1; cdr3_nt: TGCAGTGGGGGAGGGACGCAGTATTTT; cdr3_aa: CSGGGTQYF
clone_size: NA; d_call: TRBD1; j_call: TRBJ1-3; v_call: TRBV15; cdr3_nt: TGTGCCACCAGCAGAACAGGGGTGGGAAACACCATATATTTT; cdr3_aa: CATSRTGVGNTIYF